The sequence of this TCR beta chain was determined in a study of cytomegalovirus exposure and HLA in healthy donors. Overall study findings and caveats: In a later analysis, an Asian-associated ancestry cluster reportedly showed fewer N-insertions than the roughly 700-donor mean. The authors confirmed in vitro that three CMV-associated chains were specific for CMV antigens. The study dropped some indistinguishable V segments, TRBV6-2 and TRBV6-3 among them.

Trimming pared 0 bases from V and 6 bases from J, leaving 9 bases between. Germline V CDR1 and CDR2: SGHTA, FQGNSA. The CDR3 contains 13 residues. On this clone: Its antigen remains unidentified.

The PCR had 60 Vbeta and 13 Jbeta primers. Data came from immunoSEQ multiplex PCR; TCRdb stores just in-frame clones and leaves some out. The sample carries 190,000 or so clones, around 79% recorded once. This sequence joins TRBV7-2 and TRBJ2-7; D is undetermined. The sample comprised PBMCs. The TCR was taken from a girl aged 10 to 17 in good health and CMV-seropositive. The CDR3 reads CASSLALSREQYF. The DNA of the CDR3 is TGTGCCAGCAGCTTAGCACTTTCTCGCGAGCAGTACTTC.